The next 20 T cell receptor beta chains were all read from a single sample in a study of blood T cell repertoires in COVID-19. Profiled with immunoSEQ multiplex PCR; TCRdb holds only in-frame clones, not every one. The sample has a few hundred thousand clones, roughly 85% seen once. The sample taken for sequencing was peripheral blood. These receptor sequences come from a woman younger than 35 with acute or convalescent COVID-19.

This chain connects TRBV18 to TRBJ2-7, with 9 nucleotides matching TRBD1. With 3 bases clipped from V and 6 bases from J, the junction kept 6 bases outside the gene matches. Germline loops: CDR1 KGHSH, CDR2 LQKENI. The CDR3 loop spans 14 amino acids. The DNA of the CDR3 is TGTGCCAGCTCACCCCAGGACAGGGGACGCGAGCAGTACTTC. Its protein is CASSPQDRGREQYF.

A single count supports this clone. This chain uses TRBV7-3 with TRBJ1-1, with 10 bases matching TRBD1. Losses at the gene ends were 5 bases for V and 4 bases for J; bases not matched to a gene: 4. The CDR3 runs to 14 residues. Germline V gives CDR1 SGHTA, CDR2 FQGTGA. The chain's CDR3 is CASSRQGAFTEAFF. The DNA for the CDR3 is TGTGCCAGCAGCCGACAGGGGGCGTTCACTGAAGCTTTCTTT. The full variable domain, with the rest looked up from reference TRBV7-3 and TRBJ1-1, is GAGVSQTPSNKVTEKGKYVELRCDPISGHTALYWYRQSLGQGPEFLIYFQGTGAADDSGLPNDRFFAVRPEGSVSTLKIQRTERGDSAVYLCASSRQGAFTEAFFGQGTRLTVV.

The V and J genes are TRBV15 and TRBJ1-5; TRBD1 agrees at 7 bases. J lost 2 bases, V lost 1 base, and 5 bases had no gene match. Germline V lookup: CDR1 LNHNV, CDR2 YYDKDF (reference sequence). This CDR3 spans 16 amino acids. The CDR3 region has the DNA TGTGCCACCAGCAGAGGTCAGGGGGATGGCAATCAGCCCCAGCATTTT. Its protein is CATSRGQGDGNQPQHF.

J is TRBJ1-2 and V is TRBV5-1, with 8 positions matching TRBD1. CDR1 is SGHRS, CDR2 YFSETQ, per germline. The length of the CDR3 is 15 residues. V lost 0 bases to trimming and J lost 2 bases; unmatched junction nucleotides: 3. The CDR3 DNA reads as TGCGCCAGCAGCTTGGTGGGACAGGTGAACTATGGCTACACCTTC. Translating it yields CASSLVGQVNYGYTF.

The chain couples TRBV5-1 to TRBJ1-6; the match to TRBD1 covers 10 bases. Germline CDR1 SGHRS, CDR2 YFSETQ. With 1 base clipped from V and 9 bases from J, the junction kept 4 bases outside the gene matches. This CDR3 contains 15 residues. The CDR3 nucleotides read TGCGCCAGCAGCTTGCTGGGACAGGGGACTTCACCCCTCCACTTT. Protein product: CASSLLGQGTSPLHF.

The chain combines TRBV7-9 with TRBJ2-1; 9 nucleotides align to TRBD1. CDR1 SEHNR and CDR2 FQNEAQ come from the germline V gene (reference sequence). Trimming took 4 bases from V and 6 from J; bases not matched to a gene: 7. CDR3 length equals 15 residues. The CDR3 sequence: CASSSTGGRGNEQFF. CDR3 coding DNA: TGTGCCAGCAGCTCGACAGGGGGAAGGGGCAATGAGCAGTTCTTC.

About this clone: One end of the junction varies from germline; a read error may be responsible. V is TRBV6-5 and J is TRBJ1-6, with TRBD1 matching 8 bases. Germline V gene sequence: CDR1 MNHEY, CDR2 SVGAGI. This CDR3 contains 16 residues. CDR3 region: CAGSSPRGRDNSPLHF. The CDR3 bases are TGTGCCGGCAGTTCCCCCAGGGGGCGGGATAATTCACCCCTCCACTTT.

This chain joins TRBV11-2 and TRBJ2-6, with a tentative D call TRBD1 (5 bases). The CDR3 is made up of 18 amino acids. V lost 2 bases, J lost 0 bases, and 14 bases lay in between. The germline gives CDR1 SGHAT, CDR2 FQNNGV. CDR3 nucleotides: TGTGCCAGCAGCTTATTTACAGGTCTATTCTCTGGGGCCAACGTCCTGACTTTC. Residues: CASSLFTGLFSGANVLTF.

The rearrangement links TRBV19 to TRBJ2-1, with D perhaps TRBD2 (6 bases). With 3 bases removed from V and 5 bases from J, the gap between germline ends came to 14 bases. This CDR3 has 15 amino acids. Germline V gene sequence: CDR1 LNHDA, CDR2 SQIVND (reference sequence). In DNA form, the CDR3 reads TGTGCCAGTAGTATTGGCGGGAAGCGGCACAATGAGCAGTTCTTC. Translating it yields CASSIGGKRHNEQFF.

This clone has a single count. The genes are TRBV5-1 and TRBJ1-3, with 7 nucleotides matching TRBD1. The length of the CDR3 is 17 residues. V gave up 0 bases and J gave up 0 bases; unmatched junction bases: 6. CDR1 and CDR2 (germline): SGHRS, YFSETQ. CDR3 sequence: CASSLATGDFSGNTIYF. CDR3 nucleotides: TGCGCCAGCAGCTTGGCCACAGGGGATTTCTCTGGAAACACCATATATTTT.

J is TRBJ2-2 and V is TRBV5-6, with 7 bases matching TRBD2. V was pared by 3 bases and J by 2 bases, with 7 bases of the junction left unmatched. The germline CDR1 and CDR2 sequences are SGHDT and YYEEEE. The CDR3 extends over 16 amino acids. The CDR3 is CASSWRSGVNTGELFF. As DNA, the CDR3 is TGTGCCAGCAGCTGGCGCAGCGGGGTAAACACCGGGGAGCTGTTTTTT.

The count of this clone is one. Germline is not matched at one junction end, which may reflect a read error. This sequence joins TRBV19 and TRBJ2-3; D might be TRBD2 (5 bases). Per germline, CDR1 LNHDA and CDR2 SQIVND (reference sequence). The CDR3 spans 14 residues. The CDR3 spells CASRIGGSGDTQYF. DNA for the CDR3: TGTGCCAGTAGGATAGGCGGTTCGGGGGATACGCAGTATTTT.

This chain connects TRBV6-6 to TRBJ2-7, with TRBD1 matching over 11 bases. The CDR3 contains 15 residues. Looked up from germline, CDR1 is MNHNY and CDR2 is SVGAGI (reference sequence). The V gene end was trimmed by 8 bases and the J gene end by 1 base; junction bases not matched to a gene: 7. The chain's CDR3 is CASRKGTGGSYEQYF. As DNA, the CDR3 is TGTGCCAGCCGCAAGGGGACAGGGGGTTCCTACGAGCAGTACTTC.

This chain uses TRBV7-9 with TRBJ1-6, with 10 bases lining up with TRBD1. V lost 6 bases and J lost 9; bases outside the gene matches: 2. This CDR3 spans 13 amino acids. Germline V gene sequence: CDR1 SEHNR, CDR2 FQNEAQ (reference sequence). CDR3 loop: CASRDRGISPLHF. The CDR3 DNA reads TGTGCCAGCAGGGACAGGGGGATTTCACCCCTCCACTTT.

The CDR3 DNA is TGTGCCAGCAGCTGGGGACAGCCAGCCTACGAGCAGTACTTC. Its protein product is CASSWGQPAYEQYF. The chain has TRBV7-9 and TRBJ2-7; 7 bases agree with TRBD1. Trimming at V came to 4 bases and at J to 2 bases, leaving 5 bases not matched to a gene. Germline V gives CDR1 SEHNR, CDR2 FQNEAQ (reference sequence). The CDR3 loop spans 14 amino acids.

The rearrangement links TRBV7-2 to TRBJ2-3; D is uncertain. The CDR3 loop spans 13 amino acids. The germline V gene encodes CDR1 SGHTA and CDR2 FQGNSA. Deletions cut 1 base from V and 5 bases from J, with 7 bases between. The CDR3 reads CASSLVLGDTQYF. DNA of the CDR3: TGTGCCAGCAGCTTAGTACTTGGAGATACGCAGTATTTT.

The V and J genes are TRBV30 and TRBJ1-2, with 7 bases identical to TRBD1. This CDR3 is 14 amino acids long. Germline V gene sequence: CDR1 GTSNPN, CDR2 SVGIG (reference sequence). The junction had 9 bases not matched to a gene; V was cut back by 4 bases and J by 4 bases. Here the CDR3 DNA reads TGTGCCTGGACCTCGACAGGGATGGTCTATGGCTACACCTTC. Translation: CAWTSTGMVYGYTF.

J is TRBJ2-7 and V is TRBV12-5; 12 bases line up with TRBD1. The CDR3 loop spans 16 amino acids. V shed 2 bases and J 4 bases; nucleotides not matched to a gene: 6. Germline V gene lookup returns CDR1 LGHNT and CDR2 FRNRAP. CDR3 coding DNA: TGTGCTAGTGGTTTGCCCGGGACAGGGGGCGGTTACGAGCAGTACTTC. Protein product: CASGLPGTGGGYEQYF. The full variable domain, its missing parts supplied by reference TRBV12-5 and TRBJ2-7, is DARVTQTPRHKVTEMGQEVTMRCQPILGHNTVFWYRQTMMQGLELLAYFRNRAPLDDSGMPKDRFSAEMPDATLATLKIQPSEPRDSAVYFCASGLPGTGGGYEQYFGPGTRLTVT.

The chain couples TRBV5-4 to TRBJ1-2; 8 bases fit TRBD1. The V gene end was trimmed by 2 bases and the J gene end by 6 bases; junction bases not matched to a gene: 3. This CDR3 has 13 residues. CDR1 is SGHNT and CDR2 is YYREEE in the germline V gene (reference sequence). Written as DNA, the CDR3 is TGTGCCAGCAGCTTCGGACAGGGAGATGGCTACACCTTC. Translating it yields CASSFGQGDGYTF.

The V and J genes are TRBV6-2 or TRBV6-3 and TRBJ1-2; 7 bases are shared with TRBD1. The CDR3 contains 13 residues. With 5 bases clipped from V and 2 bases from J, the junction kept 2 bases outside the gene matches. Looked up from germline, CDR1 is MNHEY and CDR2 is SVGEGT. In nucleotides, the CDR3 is TGTGCCAGCAGTCGGACAGGCAACTATGGCTACACCTTC. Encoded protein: CASSRTGNYGYTF.